The rows below give T cell receptor beta chains drawn from one sample of a study of human T cells and chemical hapten exposure. MiXCR was run by TCRdb on the 5' RACE reads, yielding one entry per CDR3 protein. The sample yields about 80,000 distinct CDR3 sequences, approximately 7.7% seen once. The receptors were gathered from a male donor in good health. Both conserved end residues are part of each CDR3. A D gene is named only where the DNA matches it firmly. Expanded clones are given a class, and other clones once, few, many or no size at all.

CDR3aa: CATTLRGTDTQYF
CDR3nt: TGTGCCACGACTTTGCGTGGGACAGATACGCAGTATTTT
j_gene: TRBJ2-3
abundance: few
len: 13
v_gene: TRBV27
d_gene: .

CDR3aa: CASSGEVELFF
CDR3nt: TGTGCCAGCAGTGGTGAAGTTGAACTGTTTTTT
j_gene: TRBJ1-4
abundance: few
len: 11
v_gene: TRBV2
d_gene: .

CDR3aa: CASSLTNNNEQFF
CDR3nt: TGTGCCAGCAGTTTAACAAACAACAATGAGCAGTTCTTC
j_gene: TRBJ2-1
abundance: .
len: 13
v_gene: TRBV6-1
d_gene: .

CDR3aa: CSARGGRAETQYF
CDR3nt: TGCAGTGCTAGAGGGGGACGGGCAGAGACCCAGTACTTC
j_gene: TRBJ2-5
abundance: .
len: 13
v_gene: TRBV20-1
d_gene: .

CDR3aa: CASGPGGAQYF
CDR3nt: TGTGCTAGTGGTCCGGGGGGGGCGCAGTACTTC
j_gene: TRBJ2-7
abundance: few
len: 11
v_gene: TRBV12-5
d_gene: TRBD2

CDR3aa: CASSSYSRDRDYNEQFF
CDR3nt: TGTGCCAGCAGCTCCTACAGCCGGGACAGGGACTACAATGAGCAGTTCTTC
j_gene: TRBJ2-1
abundance: few
len: 17
v_gene: TRBV21-1
d_gene: .

CDR3aa: CASSEGWGGDTEAFF
CDR3nt: TGTGCCAGCAGTGAAGGGTGGGGCGGGGACACTGAAGCTTTCTTT
j_gene: TRBJ1-1
abundance: once
len: 15
v_gene: TRBV6-1
d_gene: .

CDR3aa: CSARGDQIEQYF
CDR3nt: TGCAGTGCTAGAGGGGACCAAATCGAGCAGTACTTC
j_gene: TRBJ2-7
abundance: .
len: 12
v_gene: TRBV20-1
d_gene: .

CDR3aa: CSAGTSGPSHSYEQYF
CDR3nt: TGCAGTGCCGGGACTAGCGGGCCTAGTCACTCCTACGAGCAGTACTTC
j_gene: TRBJ2-7
abundance: many
len: 16
v_gene: TRBV20-1
d_gene: TRBD2

CDR3aa: CSAREIYEQYF
CDR3nt: TGCAGTGCTAGAGAGATCTACGAGCAGTACTTC
j_gene: TRBJ2-7
abundance: many
len: 11
v_gene: TRBV20-1
d_gene: .